These 21 T cell receptor beta chains share one sample of origin, sequenced in a study of blood T cell repertoires in COVID-19. TCRdb keeps only in-frame clones here, not all; method: immunoSEQ multiplex PCR. The table has under 250,000 clones, approximately 90% seen once. The material sequenced was peripheral blood. These receptors were collected from a man younger than 40 with acute or convalescent COVID-19.

The chain links TRBV13 to TRBJ2-5; TRBD2 aligns across 10 bases. The CDR3 runs to 15 residues. V gave up 8 bases and J gave up 5 bases; unmatched junction bases: 11. Germline V gives CDR1 PRHDT, CDR2 FYEKMQ (reference sequence). CDR3 sequence reads: CASGTAGGIMETQYF. The CDR3 DNA follows: TGTGCCAGCGGGACAGCGGGGGGGATTATGGAGACCCAGTACTTC.

The chain links TRBV6-5 to TRBJ2-7, with 8 bases lining up with TRBD1. CDR3 length equals 15 residues. Trimming removed 6 bases from V and 0 bases from J; junction bases left unmatched: 7. The germline V gene encodes CDR1 MNHEY and CDR2 SVGAGI. The CDR3 sequence: CASSVDRGSSYEQYF. The CDR3 DNA reads as TGTGCCAGCAGCGTTGACAGGGGTAGCTCCTACGAGCAGTACTTC.

The V call is TRBV4-1, the J call TRBJ2-3, with D perhaps TRBD1 (6 bases). CDR1 is MGHRA and CDR2 is YSYEKL in the germline V gene. The length of the CDR3 is 14 residues. Deletions cut 1 base from V and 13 bases from J, with 18 bases between. The CDR3 protein is CASSQGRDTAPEYF. For the CDR3, the DNA is TGCGCCAGCAGCCAAGGTAGGGACACAGCCCCGGAGTATTTT.

V and J are TRBV9 and TRBJ2-5; tentative D call: TRBD2 (6 bases). The length of the CDR3 is 14 residues. Germline CDR1 is SGDLS and CDR2 is YYNGEE. Trimming took off 2 bases at V and 1 base at J, with 9 bases between the two ends. The CDR3 DNA is TGTGCCAGCAGCGTCGGAGGGGTCCAAGAGACCCAGTACTTC. Encoded protein: CASSVGGVQETQYF.

Details on this clone: Sequence at one end of the junction differs from germline and may be a read error. J is TRBJ1-2 and V is TRBV7-7, with a tentative D call TRBD1 (6 bases). CDR1 and CDR2 from the germline V gene are SSHAT and FNYEAQ (reference sequence). The CDR3 runs to 15 residues. The CDR3 reads CASSPIGQPNYGYTF. The CDR3 nucleotides read TGTGCTAGCAGCCCAATTGGACAGCCAAACTATGGCTACACCTTC.

The count of this clone is one. The chain uses TRBV4-1 and TRBJ2-1; TRBD1 might be the D (5 bases). Germline assignment: CDR1 MGHRA and CDR2 YSYEKL. Trimming took 5 bases from V and 4 from J, leaving 12 bases between them. This CDR3 region has 14 residues. This CDR3 is CASSSETDYNEQFF. The CDR3 region has the DNA TGCGCCAGCAGCTCCGAGACAGATTACAATGAGCAGTTCTTC.

The V call is TRBV18, the J call TRBJ1-5, with D possibly being TRBD1 (6 bases). This CDR3 is 16 amino acids long. Germline V lookup: CDR1 KGHSH, CDR2 LQKENI. Trimming took off 1 base at V and 7 bases at J, with 17 bases between the two ends. This CDR3 is CASSPLPRGNKQPQHF. For the CDR3, the DNA is TGTGCCAGCTCACCACTTCCCAGGGGCAATAAACAGCCCCAGCATTTT.

The chain has TRBV6-5 and TRBJ1-1; possible D gene TRBD1, 5 bases. The CDR3 runs to 14 residues. The germline gives CDR1 MNHEY, CDR2 SVGAGI. V dropped 8 bases and J dropped 2 bases, with 15 bases sitting between them. CDR3 region: CASSRLGENTEAFF. The CDR3 DNA sequence: TGTGCCAGCTCCCGTTTAGGGGAAAACACTGAAGCTTTCTTT.

Note on this clone: Other DNA sequences within the sample encode an identical CDR3. The V and J genes are TRBV29-1 and TRBJ2-7; TRBD1 aligns across 8 bases. Germline V gene data show CDR1 as SQVTM and CDR2 as ANQGSEA. Trimming at V came to 7 bases and at J to 3 bases, leaving 8 bases not matched to a gene. The CDR3 covers 13 residues. The CDR3 here is CSAEGDRSYEQYF. The CDR3 region has the DNA TGCAGCGCCGAGGGGGACAGGAGCTACGAGCAGTACTTC.

This chain links TRBV27 with TRBJ2-7, with 7 bases matching TRBD1. CDR3 size: 13 residues. Per germline, CDR1 MNHEY and CDR2 SMNVEV (reference sequence). J gave up 0 bases and V 10 bases, and 6 bases lay outside the gene matches. In DNA form, the CDR3 reads TGTGCCACGCAGGGGGTGAACTCCTACGAGCAGTACTTC. Translation: CATQGVNSYEQYF.

This clone was seen only once. As DNA, the CDR3 is TGTGCCAGCAGTATTGCGTACCGGGGGGGCTGGTCCTACAATGAGCAGTTCTTC. This gives the protein CASSIAYRGGWSYNEQFF. The chain recombines TRBV5-5 with TRBJ2-1; 8 nucleotides align to TRBD2. This CDR3 has 18 amino acids. V was clipped by 5 bases and J by 1 base; unmatched bases: 14. The germline V gene encodes CDR1 SGHKS and CDR2 YYEKEE (reference sequence).

This chain joins TRBV19 and TRBJ1-6; D not certain. Trimming left V 8 bases short and J 8 bases short, with 10 bases between. Germline V gives CDR1 LNHDA, CDR2 SQIVND (reference sequence). This CDR3 has 12 amino acids. CDR3: CASRGRDSPLHF. CDR3 bases: TGTGCCAGTCGGGGAAGGGATTCACCCCTCCACTTT.

The chain employs TRBV9 and TRBJ2-1; 12 bases line up with TRBD1. Germline V lookup: CDR1 SGDLS, CDR2 YYNGEE. V trimming: 3 bases; J trimming: 9 bases; junction bases outside the gene matches: 4. The CDR3 contains 14 residues. The CDR3: CASSGDRGQGEQFF. The CDR3, as DNA: TGTGCCAGCAGCGGGGACAGGGGGCAGGGTGAGCAGTTCTTC.

The chain has TRBV3-1 (or the pseudogene TRBV3-2) and TRBJ2-1; D is unclear. The V gene lost 2 bases and the J gene lost 1 base, with 9 bases spanning the gap. Germline CDR1 and CDR2: LGHDT and YNNKEL (reference sequence). The CDR3 runs 15 residues. CDR3 in amino acids: CASSQSPISYNEQFF. The DNA for the CDR3 is TGTGCCAGCAGCCAAAGCCCGATTTCCTACAATGAGCAGTTCTTC.

The sample holds many counts of this clone. V and J are TRBV5-1 and TRBJ1-2; D is unresolved. From germline, CDR1 is SGHRS and CDR2 YFSETQ. The CDR3 covers 14 residues. V dropped 1 base and J dropped 3 bases, with 10 bases sitting between them. The CDR3 here is CASSLLIGDYGYTF. For the CDR3, the DNA is TGCGCCAGCAGCTTGCTAATCGGAGACTATGGCTACACCTTC.

The chain has TRBV19 and TRBJ1-2; no clear D gene. V gave up 4 bases and J gave up 2 bases, with 11 bases separating them. The CDR3 is made up of 14 amino acids. Germline-derived CDR1 and CDR2 are LNHDA and SQIVND (reference sequence). The CDR3 sequence is CASSTPGENYGYTF. The CDR3 DNA is TGTGCCAGTAGTACCCCCGGAGAGAACTATGGCTACACCTTC.

The chain combines TRBV9 with TRBJ2-3; 8 bases agree with TRBD2. The V segment lost 3 bases and the J segment 5 bases; nucleotides outside the gene matches: 8. Germline V gives CDR1 SGDLS, CDR2 YYNGEE. The CDR3 has 15 residues. CDR3 DNA: TGTGCCAGCAGCGCCCAAGCGGGAGTTGGAGATACGCAGTATTTT. It is translated as CASSAQAGVGDTQYF.

CDR3 protein: CASRIGLTSGDTDTQYF. CDR3 nucleotides: TGTGCCAGCAGAATAGGATTGACTAGCGGGGACACAGATACGCAGTATTTT. The V gene is TRBV2, the J gene TRBJ2-3; 11 positions match TRBD2. The CDR3 has 17 residues. V lost 6 bases and J lost 2; bases outside the gene matches: 10. Germline assignment: CDR1 SNHLY and CDR2 FYNNEI.

V gene TRBV2 combines with J gene TRBJ1-5, with 7 bases aligning to TRBD1. Germline V CDR1 and CDR2: SNHLY, FYNNEI. The CDR3 loop spans 13 amino acids. V dropped 11 bases and J dropped 1; count of bases not matched to a gene: 5. CDR3 DNA: TGTGCCGGCGGACAGGAGAGCAATCAGCCCCAGCATTTT. This gives the protein CAGGQESNQPQHF. Based on the CDR3 plus reference TRBV2 and TRBJ1-5, the full variable domain is EPEVTQTPSHQVTQMGQEVILRCVPISNHLYFYWYRQILGQKVEFLVSFYNNEISEKSEIFDDQFSVERPDGSNFTLKIRSTKLEDSAMYFCAGGQESNQPQHFGDGTRLSIL.

The chain recombines TRBV28 with TRBJ1-4; 7 positions match TRBD1. Trimming at V came to 5 bases and at J to 9 bases, leaving 15 bases not matched to a gene. The germline gives CDR1 MDHEN, CDR2 SYDVKM. The CDR3 runs to 16 residues. The DNA of the CDR3 is TGTGCCAGCAGTCTAGGGGGACAGAGCGGCTATCAAAAACTGTTTTTT. Protein product: CASSLGGQSGYQKLFF.

Remarks on this clone: The germline gene is not matched at one end of the junction; a read error may be the cause. V is TRBV5-1 and J is TRBJ2-7; D call uncertain. Germline V CDR1 and CDR2: SGHRS, YFSETQ. The CDR3 spans 12 residues. CDR3 DNA: TGCGCCAGCAGCTTACTCTCCCACGAGCAGTACTTC. Translating gives CASSLLSHEQYF.